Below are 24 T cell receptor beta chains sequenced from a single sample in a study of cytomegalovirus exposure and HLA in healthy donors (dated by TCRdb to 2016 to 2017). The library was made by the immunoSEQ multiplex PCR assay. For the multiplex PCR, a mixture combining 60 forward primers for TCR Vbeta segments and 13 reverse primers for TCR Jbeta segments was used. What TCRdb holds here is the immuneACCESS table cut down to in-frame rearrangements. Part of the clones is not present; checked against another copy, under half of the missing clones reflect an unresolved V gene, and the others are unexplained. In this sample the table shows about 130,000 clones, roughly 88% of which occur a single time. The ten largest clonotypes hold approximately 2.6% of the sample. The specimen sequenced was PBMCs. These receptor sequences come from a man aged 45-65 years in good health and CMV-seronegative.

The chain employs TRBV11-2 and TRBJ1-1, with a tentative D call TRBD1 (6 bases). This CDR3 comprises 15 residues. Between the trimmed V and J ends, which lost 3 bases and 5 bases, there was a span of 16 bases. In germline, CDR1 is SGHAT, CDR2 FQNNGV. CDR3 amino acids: CASSFERGASTEAFF. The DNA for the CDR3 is TGTGCCAGCAGCTTCGAGCGGGGGGCTTCAACTGAAGCTTTCTTT.

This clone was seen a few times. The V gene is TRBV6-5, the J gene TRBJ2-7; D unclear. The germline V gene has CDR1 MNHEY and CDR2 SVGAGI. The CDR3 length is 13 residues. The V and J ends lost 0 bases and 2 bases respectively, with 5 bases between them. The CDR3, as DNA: TGTGCCAGCAGTTACTCACCTACCTACGAGCAGTACTTC. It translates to CASSYSPTYEQYF.

CDR3 DNA sequence: TGCGCCAGCAGTTACCTTAGCGGGGGTGCCGGCCGGGTGGAAGAGACCCAGTACTTC. Encoded protein: CASSYLSGGAGRVEETQYF. V usage is TRBV5-1 and J usage is TRBJ2-5; 9 bases agree with TRBD2. CDR1 and CDR2 from the germline V gene are SGHRS and YFSETQ. The V and J ends lost 5 bases and 3 bases, in that order; junction bases with no gene match: 20. The CDR3 totals 19 residues.

The CDR3: CASSPAGGRTDTQYF. The CDR3 nucleotides are TGCGCCAGCAGTCCTGCTGGGGGCCGAACAGATACGCAGTATTTT. The chain employs TRBV10-1 and TRBJ2-3, with D perhaps matching TRBD1 (6 bases). Trimming cost V 5 bases and J 3 bases, with 15 bases left between them. The germline V gene encodes CDR1 WNHNN and CDR2 SYGVQD (reference sequence). This CDR3 comprises 15 residues.

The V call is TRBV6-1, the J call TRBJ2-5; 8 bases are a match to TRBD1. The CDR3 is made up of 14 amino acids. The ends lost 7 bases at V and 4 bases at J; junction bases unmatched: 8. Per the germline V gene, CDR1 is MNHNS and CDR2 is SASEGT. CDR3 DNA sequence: TGTGCCAGCAACTATCTAACAGGGGGAGAGACCCAGTACTTC. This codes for CASNYLTGGETQYF.

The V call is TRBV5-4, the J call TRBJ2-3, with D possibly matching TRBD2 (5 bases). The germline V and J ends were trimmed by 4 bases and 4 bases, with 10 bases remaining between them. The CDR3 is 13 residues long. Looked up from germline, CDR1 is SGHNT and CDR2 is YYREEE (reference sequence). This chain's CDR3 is CASSLTGSDTQYF. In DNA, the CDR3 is TGTGCCAGCAGCCTGACGGGGTCAGATACGCAGTATTTT.

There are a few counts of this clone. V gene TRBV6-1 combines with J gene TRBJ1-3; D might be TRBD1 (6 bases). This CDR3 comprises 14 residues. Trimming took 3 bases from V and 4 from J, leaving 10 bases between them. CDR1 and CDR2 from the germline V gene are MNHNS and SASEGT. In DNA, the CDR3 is TGTGCCAGCAGTGATCAGGGGCACGGAAACACCATATATTTT. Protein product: CASSDQGHGNTIYF.

Here the CDR3 reads CASSLVDSTQFF. CDR3 DNA sequence: TGTGCCAGCAGCTTGGTGGACAGCACTCAGTTCTTC. This sequence joins TRBV5-4 and TRBJ2-1, with a possible D match to TRBD1 (6 bases). CDR3 size: 12 residues. V lost 0 bases and J 13 bases, leaving 11 bases between the germline ends. CDR1 is SGHNT and CDR2 is YYREEE in the germline V gene (reference sequence).

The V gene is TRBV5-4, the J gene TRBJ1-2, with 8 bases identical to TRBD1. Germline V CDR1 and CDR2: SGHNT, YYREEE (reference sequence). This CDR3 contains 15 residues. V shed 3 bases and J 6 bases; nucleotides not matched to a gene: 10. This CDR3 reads CASSSLQDREDGYTF. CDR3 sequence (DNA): TGTGCCAGCAGCTCGCTTCAGGACAGGGAAGATGGCTACACCTTC. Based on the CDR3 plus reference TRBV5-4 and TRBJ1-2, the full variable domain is ETGVTQSPTHLIKTRGQQVTLRCSSQSGHNTVSWYQQALGQGPQFIFQYYREEENGRGNFPPRFSGLQFPNYSSELNVNALELDDSALYLCASSSLQDREDGYTFGSGTRLTVV.

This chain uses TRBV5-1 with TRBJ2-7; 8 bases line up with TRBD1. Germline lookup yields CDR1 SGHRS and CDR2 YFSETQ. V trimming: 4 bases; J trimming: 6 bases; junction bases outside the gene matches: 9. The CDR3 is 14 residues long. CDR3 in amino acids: CASSLTGTGGEQYF. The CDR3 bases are TGCGCCAGCAGCCTAACCGGGACAGGCGGCGAGCAGTACTTC.

CDR3 protein: CASSHAGTGDGGYTF. CDR3 sequence (DNA): TGTGCCAGCAGCCACGCCGGGACAGGGGACGGTGGCTACACCTTC. The V gene is TRBV4-2, the J gene TRBJ1-2; the match to TRBD1 covers 10 bases. Germline-derived CDR1 and CDR2 are LGHNA and YNFKEQ. The CDR3 has 15 residues. Trimming at V came to 3 bases and at J to 7 bases, leaving 8 bases not matched to a gene.

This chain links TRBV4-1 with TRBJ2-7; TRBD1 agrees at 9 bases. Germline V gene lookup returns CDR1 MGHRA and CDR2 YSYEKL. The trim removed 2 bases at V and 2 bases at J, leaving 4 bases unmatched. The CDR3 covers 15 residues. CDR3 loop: CASSQPGQGAYEQYF. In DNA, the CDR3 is TGCGCCAGCAGCCAACCGGGACAGGGAGCCTACGAGCAGTACTTC.

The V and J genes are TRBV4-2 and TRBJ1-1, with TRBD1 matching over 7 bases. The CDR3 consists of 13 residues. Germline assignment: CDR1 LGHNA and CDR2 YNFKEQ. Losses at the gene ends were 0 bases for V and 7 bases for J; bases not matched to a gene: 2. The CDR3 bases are TGTGCCAGCAGCCAAGAAAGACAGGGTGAAGCTTTCTTT. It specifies CASSQERQGEAFF.

This chain's CDR3 is CASGLIPTSSDTQYF. CDR3 in DNA: TGTGCTAGTGGTTTGATCCCGACTAGCTCAGATACGCAGTATTTT. V is TRBV12-5 and J is TRBJ2-3, with 7 bases matching TRBD2. J was trimmed by 4 bases and V by 2 bases; bases with no gene match: 6. Germline V lookup: CDR1 LGHNT, CDR2 FRNRAP. The CDR3 contains 15 residues.

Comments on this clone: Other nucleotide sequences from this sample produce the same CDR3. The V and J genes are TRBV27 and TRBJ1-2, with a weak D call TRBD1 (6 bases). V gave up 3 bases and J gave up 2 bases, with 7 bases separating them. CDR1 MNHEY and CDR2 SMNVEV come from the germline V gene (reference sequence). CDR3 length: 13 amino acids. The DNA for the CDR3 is TGTGCCAGCAGTTTGCAGGGGAACTATGGCTACACCTTC. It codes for CASSLQGNYGYTF.

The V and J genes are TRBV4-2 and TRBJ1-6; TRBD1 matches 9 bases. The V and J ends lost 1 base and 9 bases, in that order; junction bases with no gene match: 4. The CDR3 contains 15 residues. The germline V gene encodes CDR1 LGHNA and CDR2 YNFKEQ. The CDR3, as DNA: TGTGCCAGCAGCCAAGCCGGGACAGGGACTTCACCCCTCCACTTT. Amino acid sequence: CASSQAGTGTSPLHF.

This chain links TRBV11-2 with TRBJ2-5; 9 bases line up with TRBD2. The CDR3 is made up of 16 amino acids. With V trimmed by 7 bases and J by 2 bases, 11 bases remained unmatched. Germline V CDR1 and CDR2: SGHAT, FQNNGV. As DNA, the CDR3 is TGTGCCAGCACTAGGGGGCTAGCGGGGCCGCAAGAGACCCAGTACTTC. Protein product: CASTRGLAGPQETQYF.

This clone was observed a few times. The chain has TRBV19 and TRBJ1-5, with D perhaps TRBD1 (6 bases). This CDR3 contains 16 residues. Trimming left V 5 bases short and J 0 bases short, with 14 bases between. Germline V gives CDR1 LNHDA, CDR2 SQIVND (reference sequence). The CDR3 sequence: CASSGGQTYSNQPQHF. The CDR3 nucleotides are TGTGCCAGTAGTGGCGGACAGACCTATAGCAATCAGCCCCAGCATTTT.

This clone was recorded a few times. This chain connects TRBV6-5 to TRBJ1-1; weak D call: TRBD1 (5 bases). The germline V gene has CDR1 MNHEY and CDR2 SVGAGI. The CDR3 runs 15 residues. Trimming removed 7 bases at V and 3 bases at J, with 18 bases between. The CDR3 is CASTPSAGHHTEAFF. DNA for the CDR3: TGTGCCAGCACCCCCTCCGCAGGGCACCACACTGAAGCTTTCTTT.

In DNA, the CDR3 is TGCGCCAGCAGCCAAGATCCAGTTGGGACTAGTTCTTCCTACGAGCAGTACTTC. It codes for CASSQDPVGTSSSYEQYF. The chain couples TRBV4-1 to TRBJ2-7, with 8 bases matching TRBD2. After removal of 0 bases from V and 1 base from J, the junction contained 11 bases not matched to a gene. Germline V gene data show CDR1 as MGHRA and CDR2 as YSYEKL. CDR3 length equals 18 residues.

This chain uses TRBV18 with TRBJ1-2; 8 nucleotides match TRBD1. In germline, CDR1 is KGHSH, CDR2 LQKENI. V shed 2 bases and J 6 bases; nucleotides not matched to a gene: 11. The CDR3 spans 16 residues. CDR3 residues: CASSPEAGTGGDGYTF. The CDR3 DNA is TGTGCCAGCTCACCAGAAGCCGGGACAGGAGGGGATGGCTACACCTTC.

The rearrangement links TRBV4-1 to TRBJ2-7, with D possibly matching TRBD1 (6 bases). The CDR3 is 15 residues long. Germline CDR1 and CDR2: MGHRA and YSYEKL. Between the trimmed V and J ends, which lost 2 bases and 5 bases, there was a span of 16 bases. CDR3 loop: CASSQLGADSNEQYF. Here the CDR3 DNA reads TGCGCCAGCAGCCAATTAGGGGCGGACAGCAACGAGCAGTACTTC.

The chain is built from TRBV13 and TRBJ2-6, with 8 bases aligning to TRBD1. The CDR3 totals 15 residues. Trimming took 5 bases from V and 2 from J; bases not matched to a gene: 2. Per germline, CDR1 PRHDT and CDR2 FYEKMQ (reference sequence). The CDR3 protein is CASSPQGAGANVLTF. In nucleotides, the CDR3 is TGTGCCAGCAGCCCACAGGGGGCTGGGGCCAACGTCCTGACTTTC. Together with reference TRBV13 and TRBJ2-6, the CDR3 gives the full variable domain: AAGVIQSPRHLIKEKRETATLKCYPIPRHDTVYWYQQGPGQDPQFLISFYEKMQSDKGSIPDRFSAQQFSDYHSELNMSSLELGDSALYFCASSPQGAGANVLTFGAGSRLTVL.

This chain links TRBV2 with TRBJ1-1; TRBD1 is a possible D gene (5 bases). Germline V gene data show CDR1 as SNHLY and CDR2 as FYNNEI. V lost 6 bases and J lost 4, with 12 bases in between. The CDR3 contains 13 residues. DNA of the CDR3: TGTGCCAGCAGGGCCTCCGGGGGCACTGAAGCTTTCTTT. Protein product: CASRASGGTEAFF.